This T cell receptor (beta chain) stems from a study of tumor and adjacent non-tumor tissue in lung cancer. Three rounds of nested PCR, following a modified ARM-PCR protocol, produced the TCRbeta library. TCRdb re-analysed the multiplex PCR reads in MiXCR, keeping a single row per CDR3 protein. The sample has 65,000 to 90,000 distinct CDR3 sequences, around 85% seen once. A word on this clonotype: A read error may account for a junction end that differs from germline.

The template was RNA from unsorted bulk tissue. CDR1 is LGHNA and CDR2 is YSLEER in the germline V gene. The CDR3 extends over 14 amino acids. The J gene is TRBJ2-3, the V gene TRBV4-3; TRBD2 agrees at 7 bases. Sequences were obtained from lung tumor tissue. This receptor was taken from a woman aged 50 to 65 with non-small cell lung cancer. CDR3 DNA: TGCGCCAGCAGCCTACTGACTAGCACAGATAAGCAGTATTTT. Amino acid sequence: CASSLLTSTDKQYF.